The following is a TCR beta chain sequence with its context. The antigen is not known. Data came from immunoSEQ multiplex PCR; TCRdb stores just in-frame clones and leaves some out. The table includes about 35,000 clones, around 80% detected once. These data belong to a study of T cells in narcolepsy. Study-wide results and caveats: In some patient and control memory CD4+ samples, autoreactive clones were absent. Autoreactive clonotypes reportedly recurred in blood of same and different patients, not controls. Comparing one patient's CSF and blood CD4+ clonotypes highlighted HCRT- and TRIB2-specific autoreactive clonotypes.

The receptor was derived from a human donor in good health. Specimen: memory (CD45RA-) CD4+ T cells from blood.

The CDR3 region is CASRLRPTSTGELFF. CDR3 nucleotide sequence: TGTGCCAGCAGACTCAGACCCACCTCCACCGGGGAGCTGTTTTTT. The J gene is TRBJ2-2, the V gene TRBV28; no reliable D call. V was clipped by 6 bases and J by 4 bases, with 15 bases between them. This CDR3 spans 15 amino acids. The V gene's germline CDR1 is MDHEN and CDR2 SYDVKM. Full variable domain (remainder filled in from reference TRBV28 and TRBJ2-2): DVKVTQSSRYLVKRTGEKVFLECVQDMDHENMFWYRQDPGLGLRLIYFSYDVKMKEKGDIPEGYSVSREKKERFSLILESASTNQTSMYLCASRLRPTSTGELFFGEGSRLTVL.